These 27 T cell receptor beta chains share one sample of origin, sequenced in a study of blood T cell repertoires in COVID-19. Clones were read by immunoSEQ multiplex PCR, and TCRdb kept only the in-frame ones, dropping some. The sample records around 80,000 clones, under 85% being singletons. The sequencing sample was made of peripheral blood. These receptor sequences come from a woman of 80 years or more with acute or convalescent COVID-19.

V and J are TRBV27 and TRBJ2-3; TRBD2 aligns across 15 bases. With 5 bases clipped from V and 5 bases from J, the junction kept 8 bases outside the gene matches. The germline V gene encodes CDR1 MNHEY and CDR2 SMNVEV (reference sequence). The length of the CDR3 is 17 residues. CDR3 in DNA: TGTGCCAGCAGTCGCTCGGGACTAGCGGGAGGACAAGATACGCAGTATTTT. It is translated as CASSRSGLAGGQDTQYF.

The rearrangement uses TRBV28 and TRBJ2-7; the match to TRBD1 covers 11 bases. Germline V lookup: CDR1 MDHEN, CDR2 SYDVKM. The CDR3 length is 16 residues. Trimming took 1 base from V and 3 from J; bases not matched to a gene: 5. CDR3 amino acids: CASSLSLDRGHYEQYF. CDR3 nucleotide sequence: TGTGCCAGCAGTTTATCCTTGGACAGGGGGCACTACGAGCAGTACTTC.

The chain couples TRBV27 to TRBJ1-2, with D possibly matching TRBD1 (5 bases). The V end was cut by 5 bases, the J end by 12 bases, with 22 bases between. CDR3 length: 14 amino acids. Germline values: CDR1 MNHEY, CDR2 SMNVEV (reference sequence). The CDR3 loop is CASSPTVNGFVHTF. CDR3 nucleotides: TGTGCCAGCAGTCCGACAGTGAATGGTTTTGTGCACACCTTC.

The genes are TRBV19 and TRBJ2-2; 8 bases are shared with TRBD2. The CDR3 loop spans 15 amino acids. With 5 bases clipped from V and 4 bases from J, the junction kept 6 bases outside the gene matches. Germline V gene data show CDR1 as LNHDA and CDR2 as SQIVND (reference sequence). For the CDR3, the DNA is TGTGCCAGTAGTCGGGGGGGACACAGCACCGGGGAGCTGTTTTTT. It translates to CASSRGGHSTGELFF.

The CDR3 here is CASSRTGDSYEQYF. The CDR3 DNA sequence: TGTGCCAGCAGCCGGACAGGGGACTCCTACGAGCAGTACTTC. This sequence joins TRBV5-4 and TRBJ2-7; TRBD1 matches 9 bases. Trimming cost V 4 bases and J 0 bases; bases outside gene matches: 2. This CDR3 has 14 amino acids. Looked up from germline, CDR1 is SGHNT and CDR2 is YYREEE (reference sequence).

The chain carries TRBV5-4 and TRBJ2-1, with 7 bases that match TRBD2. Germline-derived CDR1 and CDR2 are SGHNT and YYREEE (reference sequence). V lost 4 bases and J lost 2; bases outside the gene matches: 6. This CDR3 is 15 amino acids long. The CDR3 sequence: CASSPGEGTYNEQFF. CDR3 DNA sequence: TGTGCCAGCAGCCCCGGGGAGGGAACCTACAATGAGCAGTTCTTC.

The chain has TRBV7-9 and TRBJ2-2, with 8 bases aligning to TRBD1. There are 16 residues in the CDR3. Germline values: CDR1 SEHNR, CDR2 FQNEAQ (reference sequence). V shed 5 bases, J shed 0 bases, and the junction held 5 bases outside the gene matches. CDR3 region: CASSMDRAPNTGELFF. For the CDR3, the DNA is TGTGCCAGCAGCATGGACAGGGCCCCGAACACCGGGGAGCTGTTTTTT.

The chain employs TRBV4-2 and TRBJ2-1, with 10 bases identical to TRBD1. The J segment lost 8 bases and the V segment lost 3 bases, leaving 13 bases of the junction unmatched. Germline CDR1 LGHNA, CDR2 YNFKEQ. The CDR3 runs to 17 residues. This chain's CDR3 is CASSQGVGTGVGYEQFF. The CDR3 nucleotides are TGTGCCAGCAGCCAGGGGGTTGGGACAGGGGTAGGATATGAGCAGTTCTTC.

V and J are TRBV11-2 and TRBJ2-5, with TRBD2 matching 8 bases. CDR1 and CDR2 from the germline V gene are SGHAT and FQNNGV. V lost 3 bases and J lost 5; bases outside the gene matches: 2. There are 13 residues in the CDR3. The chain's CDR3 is CASSFASGETQYF. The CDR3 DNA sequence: TGTGCCAGCAGCTTTGCTAGCGGGGAGACCCAGTACTTC.

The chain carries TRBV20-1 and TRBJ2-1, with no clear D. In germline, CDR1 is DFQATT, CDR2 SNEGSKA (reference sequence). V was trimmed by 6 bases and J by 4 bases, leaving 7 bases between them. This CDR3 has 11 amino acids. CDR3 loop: CSAQKYNEQFF. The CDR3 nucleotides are TGCAGTGCCCAGAAATACAATGAGCAGTTCTTC.

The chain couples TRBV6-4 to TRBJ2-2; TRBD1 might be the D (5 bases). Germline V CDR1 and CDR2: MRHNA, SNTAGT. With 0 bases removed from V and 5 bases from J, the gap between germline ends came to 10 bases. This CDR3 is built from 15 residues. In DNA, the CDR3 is TGTGCCAGCAGTGACTCCGGCAGGGTGACCGGGGAGCTGTTTTTT. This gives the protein CASSDSGRVTGELFF.

CDR3 DNA: TGTGCCAGCAGTAGCGGCTCTGGGGCCAACGTCCTGACTTTC. This gives the protein CASSSGSGANVLTF. The chain is built from TRBV6-2 or TRBV6-3 and TRBJ2-6; TRBD2 might be the D (5 bases). Between the trimmed V and J ends, which lost 5 bases and 0 bases, there was a span of 5 bases. The germline V gene encodes CDR1 MNHEY and CDR2 SVGEGT. The length of the CDR3 is 14 residues.

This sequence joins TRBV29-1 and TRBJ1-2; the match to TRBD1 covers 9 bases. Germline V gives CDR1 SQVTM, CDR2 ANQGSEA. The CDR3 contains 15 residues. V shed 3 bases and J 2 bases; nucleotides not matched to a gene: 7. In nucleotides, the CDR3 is TGCAGCGTTGATCCTTACGGACAGGGGAACTATGGCTACACCTTC. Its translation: CSVDPYGQGNYGYTF.

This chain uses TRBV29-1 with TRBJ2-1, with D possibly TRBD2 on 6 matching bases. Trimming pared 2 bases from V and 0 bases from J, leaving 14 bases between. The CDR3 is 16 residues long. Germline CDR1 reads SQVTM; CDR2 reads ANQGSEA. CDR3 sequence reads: CSVEYRDSSSYNEQFF. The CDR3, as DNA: TGCAGCGTTGAATATAGGGACTCCAGCTCCTACAATGAGCAGTTCTTC.

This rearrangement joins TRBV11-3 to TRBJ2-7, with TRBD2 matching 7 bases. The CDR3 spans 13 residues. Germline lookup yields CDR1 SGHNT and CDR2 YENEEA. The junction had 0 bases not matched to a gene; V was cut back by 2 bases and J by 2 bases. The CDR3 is CASSLLAAYEQYF. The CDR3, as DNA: TGTGCCAGCAGCTTACTAGCGGCCTACGAGCAGTACTTC.

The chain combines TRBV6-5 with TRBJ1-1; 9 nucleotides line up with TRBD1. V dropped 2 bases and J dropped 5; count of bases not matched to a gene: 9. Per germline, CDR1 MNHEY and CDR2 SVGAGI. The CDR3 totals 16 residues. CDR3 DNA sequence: TGTGCCAGCAGTTACCCTTACAGGGGGCGCGGGACTGAAGCTTTCTTT. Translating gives CASSYPYRGRGTEAFF.

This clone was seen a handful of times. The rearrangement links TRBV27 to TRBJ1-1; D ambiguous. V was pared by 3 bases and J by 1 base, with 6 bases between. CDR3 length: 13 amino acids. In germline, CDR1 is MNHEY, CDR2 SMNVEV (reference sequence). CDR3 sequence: CASSFLENTEAFF. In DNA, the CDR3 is TGTGCCAGCAGTTTCTTAGAGAACACTGAAGCTTTCTTT.

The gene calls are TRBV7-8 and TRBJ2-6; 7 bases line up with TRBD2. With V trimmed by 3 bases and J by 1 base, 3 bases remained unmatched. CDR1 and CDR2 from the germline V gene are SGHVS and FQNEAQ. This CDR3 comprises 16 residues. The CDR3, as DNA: TGTGCCAGCAGCTTCGGGGGGTGGTCTGGGGCCAACGTCCTGACTTTC. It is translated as CASSFGGWSGANVLTF.

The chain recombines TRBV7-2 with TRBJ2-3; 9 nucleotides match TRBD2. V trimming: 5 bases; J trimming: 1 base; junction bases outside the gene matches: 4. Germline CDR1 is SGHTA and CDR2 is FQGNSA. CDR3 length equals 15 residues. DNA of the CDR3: TGTGCCAGCAGCAGGCAGCGGGGGGGCACAGATACGCAGTATTTT. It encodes CASSRQRGGTDTQYF.

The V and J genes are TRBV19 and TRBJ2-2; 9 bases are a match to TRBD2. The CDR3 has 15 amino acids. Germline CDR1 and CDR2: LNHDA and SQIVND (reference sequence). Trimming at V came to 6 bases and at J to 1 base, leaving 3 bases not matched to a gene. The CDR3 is CASSPLAGNTGELFF. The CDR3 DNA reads TGTGCCAGTAGCCCACTAGCGGGGAACACCGGGGAGCTGTTTTTT.

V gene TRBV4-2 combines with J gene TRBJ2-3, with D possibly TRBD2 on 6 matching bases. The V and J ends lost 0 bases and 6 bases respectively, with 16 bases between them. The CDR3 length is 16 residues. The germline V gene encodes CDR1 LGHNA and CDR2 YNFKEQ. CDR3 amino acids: CASSQELGRGGDTQYF. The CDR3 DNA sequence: TGTGCCAGCAGCCAAGAGTTAGGGCGGGGCGGGGATACGCAGTATTTT.

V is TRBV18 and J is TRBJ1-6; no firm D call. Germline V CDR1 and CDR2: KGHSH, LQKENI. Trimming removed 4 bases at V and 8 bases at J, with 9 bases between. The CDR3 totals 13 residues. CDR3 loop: CASSLNSDSPLHF. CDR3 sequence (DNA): TGTGCCAGCTCACTAAACAGTGATTCACCCCTCCACTTT.

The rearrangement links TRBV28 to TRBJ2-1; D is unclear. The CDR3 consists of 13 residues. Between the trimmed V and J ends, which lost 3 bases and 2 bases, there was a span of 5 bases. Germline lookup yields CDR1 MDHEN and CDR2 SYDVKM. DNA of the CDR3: TGTGCCAGCAGTTTTTCTGCCTACAATGAGCAGTTCTTC. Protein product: CASSFSAYNEQFF.

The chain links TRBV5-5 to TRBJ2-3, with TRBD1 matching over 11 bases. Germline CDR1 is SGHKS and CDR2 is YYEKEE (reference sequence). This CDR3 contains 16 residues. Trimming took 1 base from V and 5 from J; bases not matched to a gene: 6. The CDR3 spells CASSLRTGGKGDTQYF. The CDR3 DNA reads TGTGCCAGCAGCTTGAGGACAGGGGGCAAGGGAGATACGCAGTATTTT.

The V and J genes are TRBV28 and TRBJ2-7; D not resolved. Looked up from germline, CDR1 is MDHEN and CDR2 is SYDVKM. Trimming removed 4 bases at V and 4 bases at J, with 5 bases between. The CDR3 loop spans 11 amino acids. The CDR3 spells CASSSNYEQYF. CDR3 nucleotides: TGTGCCAGCAGTTCTAATTACGAGCAGTACTTC.

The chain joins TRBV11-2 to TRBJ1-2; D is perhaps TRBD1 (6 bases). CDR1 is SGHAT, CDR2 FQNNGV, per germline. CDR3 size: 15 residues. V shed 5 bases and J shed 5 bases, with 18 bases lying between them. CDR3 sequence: CASSKVGASGYGYTF. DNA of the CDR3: TGTGCCAGCAGCAAGGTGGGGGCGAGTGGTTATGGCTACACCTTC.

The CDR3 region has the DNA TGTGCCAGCAGCTTGTGGACAGGGCAAGAGACCCAGTACTTC. Protein sequence: CASSLWTGQETQYF. The rearrangement uses TRBV7-2 and TRBJ2-5, with 8 bases identical to TRBD1. CDR1 and CDR2 from the germline V gene are SGHTA and FQGNSA. The ends lost 3 bases at V and 2 bases at J; junction bases unmatched: 2. The CDR3 runs to 14 residues. The full variable domain, completed using reference TRBV7-2 and TRBJ2-5, is GAGVSQSPSNKVTEKGKDVELRCDPISGHTALYWYRQSLGQGLEFLIYFQGNSAPDKSGLPSDRFSAERTGGSVSTLTIQRTQQEDSAVYLCASSLWTGQETQYFGPGTRLLVL.